This entry is about one T cell receptor (beta chain). Its cognate antigen is unknown. The sample is drawn from a study of CD8 T cells in Susac syndrome. Study outcomes and limitations: The total CD8+ repertoires contained approximately 15 Susac-specific public clones, and the CD8+ TEMRA repertoires contained about five.

RNA, at 0.5 to 1 ug, was reverse transcribed with random hexamers. MiXCR was run by TCRdb on the immunoSEQ multiplex PCR reads, yielding one entry per CDR3 protein. The sample carries about 190,000 distinct CDR3 sequences, over 90% recorded once. CD8+ and CD4+ T cells circulating in blood were sequenced for TCR beta. Sequenced material: CD8+ T cells from PBMCs. The receptor comes from a human donor with Susac syndrome.

CDR3 region: CASSLDQYEQYF. CDR3 DNA sequence: TGCGCCAGCAGCTTGGACCAGTACGAGCAGTACTTC. The rearrangement links TRBV5-1 to TRBJ2-7, with D hard to call. The CDR3 contains 12 residues. Germline V gives CDR1 SGHRS, CDR2 YFSETQ. The germline V and J ends were trimmed by 0 bases and 4 bases, with 5 bases remaining between them.